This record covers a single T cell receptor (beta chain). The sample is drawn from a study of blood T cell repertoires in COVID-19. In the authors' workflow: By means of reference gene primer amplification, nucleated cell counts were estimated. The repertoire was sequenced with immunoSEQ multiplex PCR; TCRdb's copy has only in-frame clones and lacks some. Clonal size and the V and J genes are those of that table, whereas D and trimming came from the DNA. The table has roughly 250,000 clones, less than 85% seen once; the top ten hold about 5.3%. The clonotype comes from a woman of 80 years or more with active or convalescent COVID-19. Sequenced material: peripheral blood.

CDR3 sequence (DNA): TGTGCCAGCAGTTACGGTCTGGGACAGGGGGCCGGGGAGCTGTTTTTT. Translating gives CASSYGLGQGAGELFF. The J gene is TRBJ2-2, the V gene TRBV6-2 or TRBV6-3, with 11 bases identical to TRBD1. CDR1 MNHEY and CDR2 SVGEGT come from the germline V gene. CDR3 length: 16 amino acids. With 2 bases clipped from V and 6 bases from J, the junction kept 5 bases outside the gene matches.